This T cell receptor beta chain is drawn from a study of T-cell memory formation after mild COVID-19. General observations from the study: Researchers could not confirm that second-wave clones peaking on day 37 targeted SARS-CoV-2. Chiefly within CM and EM were the contracting CD4+ clones; CD8+ ones were within EMRA. Clones that got smaller from day 15 to 85 had even CD4/CD8, while clones growing later tipped toward CD4+.

TCRdb independently ran MiXCR on the 5' RACE reads; one entry per CDR3 protein. The repertoire holds about 250,000 distinct CDR3 sequences, with roughly 14% as singletons. Many counts were recorded for this clonotype. Its antigen is not known. The sample consisted of PBMCs or a T cell subset sorted from them (not recorded which). This TCR was sampled from an adult woman who had mild COVID-19 (a few samples of this study predate the infection). Cell type and time point are not known.

Here the CDR3 DNA reads TGTGCCAGCAGCTTAGGGGCGGGAGCTGGCACAGATACGCAGTATTTT. This translates into CASSLGAGAGTDTQYF. This chain connects TRBV7-9 to TRBJ2-3, with 7 bases lining up with TRBD2. V trimming: 1 base; J trimming: 1 base; junction bases outside the gene matches: 5. Germline lookup yields CDR1 SEHNR and CDR2 FQNEAQ (reference sequence). This CDR3 spans 16 amino acids.